These 23 T cell receptor beta chains share one sample of origin, sequenced in a study of technical replicates of blood from several donors. Sequenced by immunoSEQ multiplex PCR; TCRdb stores in-frame clones only, minus some. The sample lists 72,000 or so clones, just under 95% occurring once. Sequencing was performed on T cells isolated from PBMCs. The receptors here all came from a human donor in good health.

V gene TRBV27 combines with J gene TRBJ2-3; 13 bases are shared with TRBD2. Trimming cost V 5 bases and J 4 bases; bases outside gene matches: 3. The CDR3 sequence is 15 residues long. Germline V gene data show CDR1 as MNHEY and CDR2 as SMNVEV (reference sequence). CDR3 in DNA: TGTGCCAGCAGTGTGGGACTAGCGGGACCAGATACGCAGTATTTT. This encodes CASSVGLAGPDTQYF.

The chain couples TRBV19 to TRBJ2-7; D is possibly TRBD2 (6 bases). The V gene lost 2 bases and the J gene lost 2 bases, with 10 bases spanning the gap. The germline V gene encodes CDR1 LNHDA and CDR2 SQIVND (reference sequence). The CDR3 has 14 residues. This chain's CDR3 is CASSIRGITYEQYF. DNA for the CDR3: TGTGCCAGTAGTATACGGGGGATAACCTACGAGCAGTACTTC.

The J gene is TRBJ1-2, the V gene TRBV14, with unresolved D. Trimming took 1 base from V and 3 from J, leaving 9 bases between them. CDR1 is SGHDN, CDR2 FVKESK, per germline. This CDR3 is built from 14 residues. This CDR3 reads CASSQGTNHYGYTF. In nucleotides, the CDR3 is TGTGCCAGCAGCCAAGGCACAAATCACTATGGCTACACCTTC.

Details on this clone: The same CDR3 can be traced to other DNA sequences in this sample. The rearrangement joins TRBV9 to TRBJ2-7; D is perhaps TRBD1 (6 bases). The CDR3 spans 14 residues. Germline V gene data show CDR1 as SGDLS and CDR2 as YYNGEE. Trimming took 0 bases from V and 3 from J, leaving 10 bases between them. The CDR3 sequence: CASSVGVGGYEQYF. The CDR3 nucleotides read TGTGCCAGCAGCGTAGGTGTAGGGGGCTACGAGCAGTACTTC.

The CDR3 region has the DNA TGTGCCAGCAGTGCCAGTATCAGGGCAGGCTCCTACGAGCAGTACTTC. Its translation is CASSASIRAGSYEQYF. The chain recombines TRBV27 with TRBJ2-7, with D maybe TRBD1 (5 bases). The CDR3 consists of 16 residues. Germline V gene lookup returns CDR1 MNHEY and CDR2 SMNVEV (reference sequence). V lost 5 bases and J lost 0, with 17 bases in between.

CDR3: CASSTDRADTEAFF. The CDR3 bases are TGTGCCAGCAGCACCGACAGGGCGGACACTGAAGCTTTCTTT. The chain is built from TRBV5-4 and TRBJ1-1, with TRBD1 identical over 7 bases. Germline values: CDR1 SGHNT, CDR2 YYREEE (reference sequence). The length of the CDR3 is 14 residues. V lost 4 bases, J lost 3 bases, and 6 bases stayed unmatched.

Only one count was recorded for this clone. V and J are TRBV28 and TRBJ2-1; possible D gene TRBD2, 5 bases. Germline CDR1 and CDR2: MDHEN and SYDVKM. The CDR3 contains 14 residues. The V end lost 8 bases, the J end lost 0 bases, and 11 bases lay between the germline ends. In nucleotides, the CDR3 is TGTGCCAGCGTAAGGGAGAGCTCCTACAATGAGCAGTTCTTC. Its translation: CASVRESSYNEQFF. The full variable domain, completed using reference TRBV28 and TRBJ2-1, is DVKVTQSSRYLVKRTGEKVFLECVQDMDHENMFWYRQDPGLGLRLIYFSYDVKMKEKGDIPEGYSVSREKKERFSLILESASTNQTSMYLCASVRESSYNEQFFGPGTRLTVL.

The chain recombines TRBV11-3 with TRBJ2-7; 11 bases are a match to TRBD2. This CDR3 is built from 18 residues. V trimming: 3 bases; J trimming: 5 bases; junction bases outside the gene matches: 15. CDR1 and CDR2 from the germline V gene are SGHNT and YENEEA. The CDR3 sequence is CASSLDLPVTSGNDEQYF. Here the CDR3 DNA reads TGTGCCAGCAGCTTGGATCTACCCGTGACTAGCGGGAACGACGAGCAGTACTTC.

The V call is TRBV10-3, the J call TRBJ1-4; maybe TRBD1 (6 bases). Germline V gene lookup returns CDR1 ENHRY and CDR2 SYGVKD. The CDR3 has 15 residues. Trimming pared 4 bases from V and 6 bases from J, leaving 15 bases between. CDR3 in amino acids: CAISVGGRTDEKLFF. The CDR3 DNA reads as TGTGCCATCAGTGTTGGGGGCAGGACCGATGAAAAACTGTTTTTT.

CDR3 residues: CASSGAGNGEKLFF. The CDR3 DNA reads TGTGCCAGCAGCGGTGCAGGGAATGGTGAAAAACTGTTTTTT. The chain has TRBV9 and TRBJ1-4, with D possibly matching TRBD1 (5 bases). Germline CDR1 is SGDLS and CDR2 is YYNGEE. CDR3 length: 14 amino acids. Trimming shortened V by 3 bases and J by 7 bases, and 13 bases separated the two germline ends.

The chain has TRBV2 and TRBJ1-5, with unresolved D. The CDR3 consists of 15 residues. CDR1 is SNHLY and CDR2 is FYNNEI in the germline V gene. Trimming took off 6 bases at V and 2 bases at J, with 14 bases between the two ends. The chain's CDR3 is CASRWTAGGNQPQHF. CDR3 nucleotides: TGTGCCAGCAGATGGACGGCCGGGGGCAATCAGCCCCAGCATTTT.

This chain joins TRBV5-5 and TRBJ2-7; TRBD1 might be the D (6 bases). V gave up 3 bases and J gave up 2 bases, with 18 bases separating them. Germline lookup yields CDR1 SGHKS and CDR2 YYEKEE (reference sequence). There are 16 residues in the CDR3. CDR3 in DNA: TGTGCCAGCAGCTCAGAGGACAGCCGGGTGACCTACGAGCAGTACTTC. It is translated as CASSSEDSRVTYEQYF.

The V and J genes are TRBV7-9 and TRBJ2-7; 10 bases line up with TRBD1. The V gene's germline CDR1 is SEHNR and CDR2 FQNEAQ (reference sequence). This CDR3 comprises 16 residues. Unmatched junction bases numbered 9, after V lost 1 base and J lost 6 bases. The CDR3 protein is CASSLGLRQGAVEQYF. The CDR3 nucleotides are TGTGCCAGCAGCTTAGGGTTGCGACAGGGGGCTGTCGAGCAGTACTTC.

The V call is TRBV27, the J call TRBJ2-1; tentatively, D is TRBD1 (6 bases). The CDR3 is made up of 15 amino acids. Between the trimmed V and J ends, which lost 6 bases and 4 bases, there was a span of 16 bases. Germline values: CDR1 MNHEY, CDR2 SMNVEV (reference sequence). The CDR3 DNA sequence: TGTGCCAGCAGGATTTCGGACAGAGGATACAATGAGCAGTTCTTC. Amino acid sequence: CASRISDRGYNEQFF.

Written as DNA, the CDR3 is TGTGCCAGCAGTGGGGTAGGGGGATACAATGAGCAGTTCTTC. It codes for CASSGVGGYNEQFF. The J gene is TRBJ2-1, the V gene TRBV2, with TRBD1 as a possible D gene (6 bases). Germline lookup yields CDR1 SNHLY and CDR2 FYNNEI. The CDR3 extends over 14 amino acids. Trimming pared 4 bases from V and 4 bases from J, leaving 11 bases between.

The chain employs TRBV5-6 and TRBJ2-7; the D gene is possibly TRBD1 (5 bases). Germline CDR1 and CDR2: SGHDT and YYEEEE. The CDR3 runs 12 residues. V was cut by 4 bases and J by 4 bases, with 9 bases left in between. CDR3: CASSPTGYEQYF. The CDR3 nucleotides read TGTGCCAGCAGCCCAACAGGTTACGAGCAGTACTTC.

V usage is TRBV19 and J usage is TRBJ2-4; maybe TRBD1 (5 bases). Germline CDR1 reads LNHDA; CDR2 reads SQIVND (reference sequence). The CDR3 totals 15 residues. The V gene lost 4 bases and the J gene lost 8 bases, with 18 bases spanning the gap. CDR3 nucleotides: TGTGCCAGTAGTACGACAGAGTTCGCATTGGACATTCAGTACTTC. Translating it yields CASSTTEFALDIQYF.

The genes are TRBV9 and TRBJ2-5; 7 nucleotides match TRBD1. V shed 0 bases and J 7 bases; nucleotides not matched to a gene: 9. The length of the CDR3 is 15 residues. The germline CDR1 and CDR2 sequences are SGDLS and YYNGEE. DNA of the CDR3: TGTGCCAGCAGCGTAGGACAGGGTATTGTGGGGACCCAGTACTTC. It specifies CASSVGQGIVGTQYF.

This clone was detected a few times. The V call is TRBV28, the J call TRBJ1-5; D ambiguous. The CDR3 runs 14 residues. The germline V gene encodes CDR1 MDHEN and CDR2 SYDVKM. The V gene lost 3 bases and the J gene lost 5 bases, with 11 bases spanning the gap. DNA for the CDR3: TGTGCCAGCAGTTTTACATCCCGCTATCAGCCCCAGCATTTT. Translation: CASSFTSRYQPQHF.

The V and J genes are TRBV14 and TRBJ2-2, with 13 bases identical to TRBD2. Germline loops: CDR1 SGHDN, CDR2 FVKESK. The trim removed 4 bases at V and 0 bases at J, leaving 17 bases unmatched. This CDR3 comprises 22 residues. The CDR3 DNA follows: TGTGCCAGCAGCCTACAAGTTGGGGGACTAGCGGGAAGTGGGCCGAACACCGGGGAGCTGTTTTTT. Its protein product is CASSLQVGGLAGSGPNTGELFF.

The rearrangement uses TRBV7-9 and TRBJ2-3; no clear D gene. Trimming took off 4 bases at V and 2 bases at J, with 4 bases between the two ends. The CDR3 is 12 residues long. Germline V gives CDR1 SEHNR, CDR2 FQNEAQ (reference sequence). This CDR3 is CASSSFTDTQYF. As DNA, the CDR3 is TGTGCCAGCAGCTCTTTCACAGATACGCAGTATTTT.

The V and J genes are TRBV28 and TRBJ2-5; 12 positions agree with TRBD2. Germline V gene lookup returns CDR1 MDHEN and CDR2 SYDVKM. The CDR3 is 17 residues long. Unmatched junction bases numbered 12, after V lost 5 bases and J lost 5 bases. CDR3 amino acids: CASSLAGGPWEFETQYF. The CDR3 DNA sequence: TGTGCCAGCAGTCTAGCGGGAGGGCCATGGGAGTTCGAGACCCAGTACTTC.

This clone was found once. V gene TRBV11-2 combines with J gene TRBJ2-4; 7 bases are shared with TRBD2. CDR3 length equals 18 residues. Unmatched junction bases numbered 13, after V lost 0 bases and J lost 5 bases. Germline V gives CDR1 SGHAT, CDR2 FQNNGV. The CDR3 DNA follows: TGTGCCAGCAGCTTAGATCGAGAGTCTAGCGGAAAACAAAACATTCAGTACTTC. Protein sequence: CASSLDRESSGKQNIQYF.